One and the same sample provided the 14 T cell receptor beta chains below, sequenced in a study of OX40 agonist ivuxolimab in advanced cancers. Only in-frame clones appear in the TCRdb table, and some are missing; sequencing was by immunoSEQ multiplex PCR. The table includes 60,000 to 90,000 clones, about 81% detected once. The sequencing here drew on CD4+ or CD8+ T cells sorted from blood, taken in a trial of the OX40 agonist ivuxolimab. These TCRs come from an adult with an advanced solid tumor such as melanoma, head and neck, liver or kidney cancer.

The table lists this clone with a count of one. V and J are TRBV6-5 and TRBJ1-2; D not certain. Trimming cost V 2 bases and J 8 bases, with 15 bases left between them. Germline CDR1 is MNHEY and CDR2 is SVGAGI. CDR3 length: 14 amino acids. The DNA of the CDR3 is TGTGCCAGCAGTTACGAGGGCCCGGCGGGGGGCTACACCTTC. It yields the protein CASSYEGPAGGYTF.

The chain has TRBV7-3 and TRBJ2-1; 8 nucleotides match TRBD1. V was clipped by 3 bases and J by 6 bases; unmatched bases: 1. The CDR3 runs to 13 residues. Germline V lookup: CDR1 SGHTA, CDR2 FQGTGA. The CDR3 bases are TGTGCCAGCAGCTTTACAGGGGGCAATGAGCAGTTCTTC. Its protein is CASSFTGGNEQFF.

J is TRBJ2-1 and V is TRBV5-5, with D maybe TRBD2 (5 bases). The V gene lost 2 bases and the J gene lost 10 bases, with 7 bases spanning the gap. CDR3 length: 11 amino acids. Germline-derived CDR1 and CDR2 are SGHKS and YYEKEE (reference sequence). CDR3 region: CASSFGEEQFF. The CDR3, as DNA: TGTGCCAGCAGCTTCGGGGAAGAGCAGTTCTTC.

V gene TRBV19 combines with J gene TRBJ2-3, with a possible D match to TRBD1 (6 bases). Per germline, CDR1 LNHDA and CDR2 SQIVND (reference sequence). The CDR3 totals 17 residues. V gave up 6 bases and J gave up 0 bases, with 19 bases separating them. Here the CDR3 DNA reads TGTGCCAGTAGAACTACCACAGGGAACCCTAGCACAGATACGCAGTATTTT. Translating gives CASRTTTGNPSTDTQYF.

This clone was counted between two and nine times. The gene calls are TRBV2 and TRBJ1-1; 7 bases are a match to TRBD1. CDR3 length: 14 residues. CDR1 and CDR2 (germline): SNHLY, FYNNEI. Trimming removed 6 bases from V and 0 bases from J; junction bases left unmatched: 4. The CDR3 region is CASRKDRMNTEAFF. The CDR3 bases are TGTGCCAGCAGAAAGGACAGGATGAACACTGAAGCTTTCTTT.

In this sample, this clone turned up a few times. The chain has TRBV5-1 and TRBJ2-1; tentative D call: TRBD2 (6 bases). V lost 4 bases to trimming and J lost 7 bases, with 9 bases between them. CDR1 is SGHRS and CDR2 is YFSETQ in the germline V gene. This CDR3 has 12 residues. This chain's CDR3 is CASSDRGNEQFF. The CDR3 DNA reads TGCGCCAGCAGCGACCGGGGGAATGAGCAGTTCTTC.

V usage is TRBV2 and J usage is TRBJ1-6, with unresolved D. The length of the CDR3 is 13 residues. Germline lookup yields CDR1 SNHLY and CDR2 FYNNEI. Deletions cut 3 bases from V and 5 bases from J, with 5 bases between. This chain's CDR3 is CASSEEDNSPLHF. The DNA for the CDR3 is TGTGCCAGCAGTGAGGAGGATAATTCACCCCTCCACTTT.

The rearrangement joins TRBV4-1 to TRBJ2-7, with D hard to call. V dropped 2 bases and J dropped 4 bases, with 18 bases sitting between them. Germline V lookup: CDR1 MGHRA, CDR2 YSYEKL. The CDR3 is made up of 16 amino acids. This chain's CDR3 is CASSQFRKGLSYEQYF. As DNA, the CDR3 is TGCGCCAGCAGCCAATTTCGAAAAGGGCTATCATACGAGCAGTACTTC.

The rearrangement joins TRBV4-3 to TRBJ1-5; D not certain. Germline lookup yields CDR1 LGHNA and CDR2 YSLEER. This CDR3 has 15 residues. Trimming left V 0 bases short and J 5 bases short, with 11 bases between. CDR3 coding DNA: TGCGCCAGCAGCCAAGATTGGACGGACTATCAGCCCCAGCATTTT. Amino acid sequence: CASSQDWTDYQPQHF.

This sequence joins TRBV4-2 and TRBJ1-1; the match to TRBD1 covers 9 bases. The J segment lost 4 bases and the V segment lost 6 bases, leaving 0 bases of the junction unmatched. Per the germline V gene, CDR1 is LGHNA and CDR2 is YNFKEQ. This CDR3 is built from 12 residues. CDR3 residues: CASRDRGTEAFF. CDR3 sequence (DNA): TGTGCCAGCAGGGACAGGGGCACTGAAGCTTTCTTT.

The rearrangement links TRBV23-1 to TRBJ1-2; D ambiguous. TRBV23-1 is annotated as an ORF whose role is uncertain. This CDR3 has 17 residues. The V and J ends lost 0 bases and 6 bases respectively, with 20 bases between them. The CDR3 here is CASSQSVRETGEDGYTF. The CDR3 nucleotides read TGCGCCAGCAGTCAATCGGTGCGGGAAACTGGTGAAGATGGCTACACCTTC.

V and J are TRBV4-1 and TRBJ1-1; unclear D gene. CDR3 size: 13 residues. The V end was cut by 0 bases, the J end by 4 bases, with 6 bases between. Germline V lookup: CDR1 MGHRA, CDR2 YSYEKL. The CDR3, as DNA: TGCGCCAGCAGCCAAGATTCGGCCACTGAAGCTTTCTTT. It yields the protein CASSQDSATEAFF.

The chain combines TRBV7-2 with TRBJ1-2; tentative D call: TRBD1 (6 bases). Trimming removed 1 base at V and 8 bases at J, with 8 bases between. Germline V gene sequence: CDR1 SGHTA, CDR2 FQGNSA. The length of the CDR3 is 12 residues. The CDR3 region has the DNA TGTGCCAGCAGCTTAGACAGGGACGGCTACACCTTC. Protein: CASSLDRDGYTF.

The sample holds one count of this clone. The CDR3 is CASSSTGTGSWDGYTF. In DNA, the CDR3 is TGTGCCAGCAGCTCAACCGGGACAGGGTCTTGGGATGGCTACACCTTC. The V and J genes are TRBV7-2 and TRBJ1-2, with TRBD1 matching over 9 bases. V shed 4 bases, J shed 6 bases, and the junction held 12 bases outside the gene matches. Germline V gene lookup returns CDR1 SGHTA and CDR2 FQGNSA. The CDR3 has 16 residues.